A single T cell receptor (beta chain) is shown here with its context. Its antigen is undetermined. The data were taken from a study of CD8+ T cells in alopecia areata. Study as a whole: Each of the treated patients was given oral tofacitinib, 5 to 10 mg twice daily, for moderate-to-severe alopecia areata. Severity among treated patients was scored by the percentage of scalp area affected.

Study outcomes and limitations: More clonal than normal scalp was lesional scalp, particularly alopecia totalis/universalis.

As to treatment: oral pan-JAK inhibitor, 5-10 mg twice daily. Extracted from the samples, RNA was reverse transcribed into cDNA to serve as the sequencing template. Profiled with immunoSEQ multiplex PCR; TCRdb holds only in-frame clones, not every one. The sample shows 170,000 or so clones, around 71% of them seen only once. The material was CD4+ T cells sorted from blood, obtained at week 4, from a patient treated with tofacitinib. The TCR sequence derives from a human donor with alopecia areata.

This CDR3 reads CAFGRGGYTF. The CDR3 coding sequence is TGTGCCTTCGGACGAGGGGGCTACACCTTC. This chain links TRBV30 with TRBJ1-2, with D unresolved. Trimming cost V 7 bases and J 8 bases, with 11 bases left between them. The CDR3 consists of 10 residues. Per germline, CDR1 GTSNPN and CDR2 SVGIG (reference sequence).